This paragraph reports one TCR beta chain. As handled by the study authors: ImmunoSEQ gave junction-only sequences without quality scores, so filtering differed. Method: immunoSEQ multiplex PCR; TCRdb's copy keeps in-frame clones and lacks some. V and J calls and clone size are those listed in that table; D and trimming were worked out from the DNA. This sample has millions of clones; more than 80% occur once, and the top ten carry more than 0.12%. Germline values: CDR1 MGHDK, CDR2 SYGVNS. V was pared by 4 bases and J by 6 bases, with 6 bases of the junction left unmatched. CDR3 size: 14 residues. The entry originates in a study of shared clonotypes between healthy human individuals.

The chain uses TRBV25-1 and TRBJ2-1; 7 bases are shared with TRBD1. The sequence was collected from a man aged 18 to 35 in good health. Sequencing was performed on naive CD4+ T cells sorted from blood. Specified subset: CD45RA+ positively selected. Here the CDR3 reads CASSAQGKVNEQFF. CDR3 sequence (DNA): TGTGCCAGCAGTGCACAGGGGAAAGTCAATGAGCAGTTCTTC.